These T cell receptor beta chains were read from a single sample in a study of cytomegalovirus exposure and HLA in healthy donors. Only in-frame clones appear in the TCRdb table, and some are missing; sequencing was by immunoSEQ multiplex PCR. Of 150,000 or so clones detected, around 80% appear once; the ten largest clones hold about 5.6%. The sample consisted of PBMCs. These receptors originate from a man younger than 40 in good health and CMV-seropositive. The CDR3 runs from the conserved cysteine through the conserved F or W. Each record gives: V gene, J gene, D gene, clone size, CDR3 DNA, CDR3 protein. A D gene is named only where the DNA matches it firmly. Clone sizes are given selectively: once, few, many, or a class where the clone is expanded.

v_call: TRBV6-1; j_call: TRBJ1-6; d_call: .; clone_size: .; cdr3_nt: TGTGCCAGCAGTGAAGCAGGGGCAGGCCTTTCACCCCTCCACTTT; cdr3_aa: CASSEAGAGLSPLHF
v_call: TRBV6-4; j_call: TRBJ2-2; d_call: TRBD2; clone_size: .; cdr3_nt: TGTGCCAGCAGTCAGGAGGGAGGGGCCGGGGAGCTGTTTTTT; cdr3_aa: CASSQEGGAGELFF
v_call: TRBV28; j_call: TRBJ1-3; d_call: .; clone_size: .; cdr3_nt: TGTGCCAGCAGTTTGGGAGGGGGGGTTCCCTCTGGAAACACCATATATTTT; cdr3_aa: CASSLGGGVPSGNTIYF
v_call: TRBV2; j_call: TRBJ2-7; d_call: .; clone_size: .; cdr3_nt: TGTGCCAGCAGTCCTCTCCTCGAGCAGTACTTC; cdr3_aa: CASSPLLEQYF
v_call: TRBV6-4; j_call: TRBJ1-5; d_call: .; clone_size: few; cdr3_nt: TGTGCCAGCAGTGACCTTTCTGGGGGCTATAGCAATCAGCCCCAGCATTTT; cdr3_aa: CASSDLSGGYSNQPQHF
v_call: TRBV4-1; j_call: TRBJ1-1; d_call: .; clone_size: .; cdr3_nt: TGCGCCAGCAGCCGAGGGTCTTTTGAGACTGAAGCTTTCTTT; cdr3_aa: CASSRGSFETEAFF
v_call: TRBV27; j_call: TRBJ2-3; d_call: TRBD2; clone_size: .; cdr3_nt: TGTGCCAGCAGTTTATTTTTACTAGCGGGAGCAACAGATACGCAGTATTTT; cdr3_aa: CASSLFLLAGATDTQYF
v_call: TRBV27; j_call: TRBJ1-5; d_call: .; clone_size: .; cdr3_nt: TGTGCCAGCAGTTTAAGTCGACAGACTCAGCCCCAGCATTTT; cdr3_aa: CASSLSRQTQPQHF
v_call: TRBV11-2; j_call: TRBJ2-3; d_call: TRBD2; clone_size: .; cdr3_nt: TGTGCCAGCAGCCAAGGGACTAGTGGGGTAGATACGCAGTATTTT; cdr3_aa: CASSQGTSGVDTQYF
v_call: TRBV2; j_call: TRBJ2-7; d_call: .; clone_size: .; cdr3_nt: TGTGCCAGCGGTACCGGGGTGGACTTATACGAGCAGTACTTC; cdr3_aa: CASGTGVDLYEQYF
v_call: TRBV28; j_call: TRBJ2-1; d_call: .; clone_size: once; cdr3_nt: TGTGCCAGCAGTCCCGAAGGAAGGGGGAGAGGTGAGCAGTTCTTC; cdr3_aa: CASSPEGRGRGEQFF
v_call: TRBV5-4; j_call: TRBJ1-1; d_call: .; clone_size: .; cdr3_nt: TGTGCCAGCAGCTTGGGGGCCAGGGCGGAAGCTTTCTTT; cdr3_aa: CASSLGARAEAFF
v_call: TRBV27; j_call: TRBJ2-7; d_call: TRBD2; clone_size: few; cdr3_nt: TGTGCCAGCAGCCCGGAGGGTAGCGGGAGGTCCTACGAGCAGTACTTC; cdr3_aa: CASSPEGSGRSYEQYF
v_call: TRBV6-1; j_call: TRBJ1-1; d_call: .; clone_size: .; cdr3_nt: TGTGCCAGCAGTGAAGGGGCCAGGTCAATCACTGAAGCTTTCTTT; cdr3_aa: CASSEGARSITEAFF
v_call: TRBV7-8; j_call: TRBJ2-7; d_call: TRBD2; clone_size: .; cdr3_nt: TGTGCCAGCAGCCCCCGGGCTAGCGGGACAGTCAAGCAGTACTTC; cdr3_aa: CASSPRASGTVKQYF
v_call: TRBV6-1; j_call: TRBJ2-1; d_call: .; clone_size: .; cdr3_nt: TGTGCCAGCAGAGGCAGGGACTTTCGGGGTGAGCAGTTCTTC; cdr3_aa: CASRGRDFRGEQFF
v_call: TRBV5-1; j_call: TRBJ2-7; d_call: .; clone_size: .; cdr3_nt: TGCGCCAGCAGCTTGGGTGACAGCGACGAGCAGTACTTC; cdr3_aa: CASSLGDSDEQYF
v_call: TRBV5-1; j_call: TRBJ2-1; d_call: TRBD2; clone_size: .; cdr3_nt: TGCGCCAGCAGCTGGGACTACGGGGCGGGAGAGCAGTTCTTC; cdr3_aa: CASSWDYGAGEQFF
v_call: TRBV6-6; j_call: TRBJ2-3; d_call: .; clone_size: .; cdr3_nt: TGTGCCAGCAGTTCTCTGGGACTCTTCAGATATACGCAGTATTTT; cdr3_aa: CASSSLGLFRYTQYF
v_call: TRBV19; j_call: TRBJ1-5; d_call: TRBD1; clone_size: .; cdr3_nt: TGTGCCAGTAGTATAGTAGACAGGGGCAATCAGCCCCAGCATTTT; cdr3_aa: CASSIVDRGNQPQHF
v_call: TRBV30; j_call: TRBJ2-3; d_call: .; clone_size: .; cdr3_nt: TGTGCCTGGAGCGACGGGGGAGTTACGCAGTATTTT; cdr3_aa: CAWSDGGVTQYF
v_call: TRBV5-1; j_call: TRBJ2-2; d_call: .; clone_size: .; cdr3_nt: TGCGCCAGCAGCCAGGGGACGGCCACCGGGGAGCTGTTTTTT; cdr3_aa: CASSQGTATGELFF
v_call: TRBV30; j_call: TRBJ1-1; d_call: .; clone_size: .; cdr3_nt: TGTGCCTGGAGTTTCTGGAACACTGAAGCTTTCTTT; cdr3_aa: CAWSFWNTEAFF
v_call: TRBV29-1; j_call: TRBJ2-1; d_call: TRBD2; clone_size: .; cdr3_nt: TGCAGCGTTGCAACCGGGACTAGCGGGGGCAATGAGCAGTTCTTC; cdr3_aa: CSVATGTSGGNEQFF
v_call: TRBV11-2; j_call: TRBJ2-1; d_call: .; clone_size: .; cdr3_nt: TGTGCCAGCAGCTTTACTCATCAGGCGCAGTTCTTC; cdr3_aa: CASSFTHQAQFF
v_call: TRBV28; j_call: TRBJ1-5; d_call: TRBD1; clone_size: once; cdr3_nt: TGTGCCAGCAGTTTCTTGGGACAGTATTCTTATAGCAATCAGCCCCAGCATTTT; cdr3_aa: CASSFLGQYSYSNQPQHF